The 20 T cell receptor beta chains below all came from one sample that was sequenced in a study of blood T cell repertoires in COVID-19. The repertoire was sequenced with immunoSEQ multiplex PCR; TCRdb's copy has only in-frame clones and lacks some. The data contain roughly 160,000 clones, about four fifths of them singletons. Sequencing was carried out using PBMCs or T cells enriched from blood (not recorded which). The receptors derive from a man in his forties or fifties who had recovered from COVID-19.

This clone turned up a few times. This chain uses TRBV2 with TRBJ1-4; TRBD1 matches at 7 bases. The CDR3 totals 20 residues. Looked up from germline, CDR1 is SNHLY and CDR2 is FYNNEI. With V trimmed by 2 bases and J by 0 bases, 15 bases remained unmatched. The DNA of the CDR3 is TGTGCCAGCAGTGAACGACCGACGGGACAGAGAAGTGCAACTAATGAAAAACTGTTTTTT. Translation gives CASSERPTGQRSATNEKLFF.

This clone was seen more than once but under ten times. This sample includes further DNA sequences coding for the same CDR3. This chain joins TRBV20-1 and TRBJ2-5; D uncertain. CDR1 is DFQATT and CDR2 is SNEGSKA in the germline V gene (reference sequence). V lost 3 bases, J lost 3 bases, and 5 bases lay in between. CDR3 length: 11 amino acids. CDR3 sequence reads: CSARPEETQYF. The CDR3 coding sequence is TGCAGTGCTAGGCCAGAAGAGACCCAGTACTTC.

This clone appeared a single time. The CDR3 sequence is CASSERLADTDTQYF. CDR3 DNA: TGTGCCAGCAGTGAAAGGCTAGCGGACACAGATACGCAGTATTTT. This chain joins TRBV6-1 and TRBJ2-3, with 7 bases identical to TRBD2. V lost 2 bases to trimming and J lost 2 bases; unmatched junction nucleotides: 4. The CDR3 is made up of 15 amino acids. The germline CDR1 and CDR2 sequences are MNHNS and SASEGT.

The chain combines TRBV2 with TRBJ1-3; D is uncertain. The CDR3 has 14 residues. V lost 1 base and J lost 1, with 5 bases in between. CDR1 is SNHLY, CDR2 FYNNEI, per germline. The CDR3 spells CASSEGGSGNTIYF. CDR3 nucleotides: TGTGCCAGCAGTGAAGGCGGTTCTGGAAACACCATATATTTT.

The CDR3 DNA reads as TGTGCCAGCGGGGGGACGGGAAACTCCTACGAGCAGTACTTC. Its protein is CASGGTGNSYEQYF. The chain employs TRBV6-5 and TRBJ2-7; D is perhaps TRBD2 (6 bases). V shed 8 bases and J shed 0 bases, with 14 bases lying between them. Per germline, CDR1 MNHEY and CDR2 SVGAGI. The CDR3 runs to 14 residues.

The sample holds a few counts of this clone. The CDR3 DNA sequence: TGTGCCAGCAGTCAAATGGATAGGGGAAACATTCAGTACTTC. Its translation: CASSQMDRGNIQYF. The J gene is TRBJ2-4, the V gene TRBV6-5; tentative D call: TRBD1 (5 bases). The V and J ends lost 5 bases and 6 bases respectively, with 14 bases between them. Per germline, CDR1 MNHEY and CDR2 SVGAGI. The CDR3 spans 14 residues.

This chain uses TRBV27 with TRBJ1-1, with TRBD1 matching over 12 bases. Trimming removed 6 bases from V and 4 bases from J; junction bases left unmatched: 3. The length of the CDR3 is 14 residues. From germline, CDR1 is MNHEY and CDR2 SMNVEV (reference sequence). The CDR3 DNA reads TGTGCCAGCAGGGGACAGGGGGCTCGCACTGAAGCTTTCTTT. Its translation is CASRGQGARTEAFF.

The chain is built from TRBV5-4 and TRBJ1-5; 7 bases line up with TRBD1. The length of the CDR3 is 14 residues. Germline V gene lookup returns CDR1 SGHNT and CDR2 YYREEE (reference sequence). Losses at the gene ends were 4 bases for V and 2 bases for J; bases not matched to a gene: 3. The CDR3 DNA is TGTGCCAGCAGCCTCGGGACAGGCAATCAGCCCCAGCATTTT. This sequence encodes CASSLGTGNQPQHF. Supplemented by reference TRBV5-4 and TRBJ1-5, the full variable domain reads ETGVTQSPTHLIKTRGQQVTLRCSSQSGHNTVSWYQQALGQGPQFIFQYYREEENGRGNFPPRFSGLQFPNYSSELNVNALELDDSALYLCASSLGTGNQPQHFGDGTRLSIL.

This clone was observed once. Other DNA sequences in the sample encode the same CDR3. The chain joins TRBV20-1 to TRBJ1-1; D is possibly TRBD1 (5 bases). CDR3 length: 11 residues. Germline-derived CDR1 and CDR2 are DFQATT and SNEGSKA (reference sequence). Trimming shortened V by 3 bases and J by 4 bases, and 6 bases separated the two germline ends. The CDR3 sequence is CSARGGTEAFF. CDR3 in DNA: TGCAGTGCTAGGGGGGGCACTGAAGCTTTCTTT.

The genes are TRBV7-8 and TRBJ2-1, with TRBD2 matching 13 bases. This CDR3 region has 19 residues. Trimming cost V 6 bases and J 1 base; bases outside gene matches: 12. Germline V gene lookup returns CDR1 SGHVS and CDR2 FQNEAQ. CDR3 sequence reads: CASRQRWTSGRGSYNEQFF. Here the CDR3 DNA reads TGTGCCAGCAGGCAAAGATGGACTAGCGGGAGAGGGTCCTACAATGAGCAGTTCTTC.

This clone was detected only a few times. The chain has TRBV19 and TRBJ2-2; D perhaps matches TRBD1 (6 bases). Trimming shortened V by 8 bases and J by 1 base, and 11 bases separated the two germline ends. Germline V gene lookup returns CDR1 LNHDA and CDR2 SQIVND (reference sequence). This CDR3 is 14 amino acids long. CDR3 protein: CASSPGQNTGELFF. The CDR3 DNA follows: TGTGCCAGTTCACCGGGACAGAACACCGGGGAGCTGTTTTTT.

The chain recombines TRBV3-1 (or the pseudogene TRBV3-2) with TRBJ1-4, with D possibly TRBD1 on 6 matching bases. V lost 3 bases, J lost 7 bases, and 12 bases lay in between. The CDR3 runs 14 residues. From germline, CDR1 is LGHDT and CDR2 YNNKEL (reference sequence). The CDR3 region is CASSQKGVSEKLFF. The CDR3 nucleotides read TGTGCCAGCAGCCAGAAGGGGGTCAGTGAAAAACTGTTTTTT.

The chain has TRBV18 and TRBJ2-3, with D tentatively TRBD1 (6 bases). This CDR3 has 15 residues. Germline assignment: CDR1 KGHSH and CDR2 LQKENI. Between the trimmed V and J ends, which lost 6 bases and 2 bases, there was a span of 15 bases. For the CDR3, the DNA is TGTGCCAGCTCGCGCCCCCAGGGGATCACAGATACGCAGTATTTT. Its protein is CASSRPQGITDTQYF.

The rearrangement links TRBV28 to TRBJ1-2; TRBD1 matches at 8 bases. The CDR3 has 15 amino acids. Germline CDR1 is MDHEN and CDR2 is SYDVKM. The V and J ends lost 4 bases and 5 bases, in that order; junction bases with no gene match: 9. The CDR3 DNA sequence: TGTGCCAGCAGTTACGATCCAGGGGGCGTATATGGCTACACCTTC. Amino acid sequence: CASSYDPGGVYGYTF.

J is TRBJ1-2 and V is TRBV6-2 or TRBV6-3; D uncertain. CDR3 length: 13 amino acids. CDR1 MNHEY and CDR2 SVGEGT come from the germline V gene. V was shortened by 2 bases and J by 7 bases, with 11 bases between the two germline ends. CDR3 in amino acids: CASSYRTVTGYTF. The CDR3 DNA follows: TGTGCCAGCAGTTACCGGACTGTTACTGGCTACACCTTC.

The genes are TRBV5-6 and TRBJ2-5; TRBD2 is a possible D gene (6 bases). Trimming stripped 4 bases from V and 3 bases from J, with 10 bases between. The CDR3 runs 13 residues. CDR1 is SGHDT, CDR2 YYEEEE, per germline. In DNA form, the CDR3 reads TGTGCCAGCAGCCTTCGGGGGAAAGAGACCCAGTACTTC. As protein: CASSLRGKETQYF.

The CDR3 nucleotides are TGTGCCAGCAGTTTATGGGGGGTGGAGACCCAGTACTTC. This sequence encodes CASSLWGVETQYF. The chain recombines TRBV27 with TRBJ2-5, with D maybe TRBD2 (6 bases). CDR3 size: 13 residues. Germline CDR1 and CDR2: MNHEY and SMNVEV (reference sequence). V lost 1 base and J 5 bases, leaving 8 bases between the germline ends.

The rearrangement joins TRBV11-2 to TRBJ2-3, with D maybe TRBD2 (5 bases). V was trimmed by 2 bases and J by 12 bases, leaving 9 bases between them. This CDR3 comprises 11 residues. Germline loops: CDR1 SGHAT, CDR2 FQNNGV. The CDR3 loop is CASSLLRDQYF. The CDR3 DNA is TGTGCCAGCAGCTTATTGAGGGATCAGTATTTT. Combining the CDR3 with reference TRBV11-2 and TRBJ2-3 gives the whole variable domain EAGVAQSPRYKIIEKRQSVAFWCNPISGHATLYWYQQILGQGPKLLIQFQNNGVVDDSQLPKDRFSAERLKGVDSTLKIQPAKLEDSAVYLCASSLLRDQYFGPGTRLTVL.

This chain uses TRBV7-3 with TRBJ2-7; 10 nucleotides match TRBD2. Germline CDR1 and CDR2: SGHTA and FQGTGA. V shed 2 bases, J shed 3 bases, and the junction held 4 bases outside the gene matches. There are 15 residues in the CDR3. The CDR3, as DNA: TGTGCCAGCAGCTTATCCCTAGCGGGAGACTACGAGCAGTACTTC. This encodes CASSLSLAGDYEQYF.

The CDR3 bases are TGCAGCGTCACCGCCTCCTGGGGGGTCACTGAAGCTTTCTTT. As protein: CSVTASWGVTEAFF. The V call is TRBV29-1, the J call TRBJ1-1, with D possibly matching TRBD1 (5 bases). The CDR3 loop spans 14 amino acids. The germline CDR1 and CDR2 sequences are SQVTM and ANQGSEA. The V and J ends lost 6 bases and 4 bases respectively, with 18 bases between them.